A single sample is the source of the 25 T cell receptor beta chains below, sequenced in a study of response to subunit inactivated influenza vaccine. From the RT-PCR reads, TCRdb called clonotypes with MiXCR, one entry per CDR3 protein. The sample includes 280,000 or so distinct CDR3 sequences, 21% seen only once; the top ten take roughly 10%. The specimen was PBMCs from blood, collected less than 22 months after vaccination. The receptors here all came from a man aged 50 to 75 who received an inactivated influenza vaccine.

This clonotype was seen a few times. This sequence joins TRBV10-1 and TRBJ1-1; possibly TRBD1 for D (5 bases). Trimming cost V 2 bases and J 4 bases, with 11 bases left between them. The CDR3 totals 14 residues. The V gene's germline CDR1 is WNHNN and CDR2 SYGVQD (reference sequence). The CDR3, as DNA: TGCGCCAGCAGTGAGGCAGGGTGGGGCACTGAAGCTTTCTTT. Its protein product is CASSEAGWGTEAFF.

The table lists this clonotype with a few counts. This chain connects TRBV12-3 or TRBV12-4 to TRBJ2-2; the match to TRBD2 covers 10 bases. The CDR3 is made up of 14 amino acids. V shed 9 bases, J shed 3 bases, and the junction held 4 bases outside the gene matches. In DNA form, the CDR3 reads TGTGCCAGTCGACTAGCGGGTTACACCGGGGAGCTGTTTTTT. This sequence encodes CASRLAGYTGELFF.

The V gene is TRBV19, the J gene TRBJ2-7; the D gene is possibly TRBD2 (6 bases). This CDR3 is built from 14 residues. With 5 bases removed from V and 6 bases from J, the gap between germline ends came to 17 bases. Per germline, CDR1 LNHDA and CDR2 SQIVND (reference sequence). CDR3 loop: CASSASGGGGEQYF. The CDR3 nucleotides are TGTGCCAGTAGTGCCTCCGGGGGTGGTGGCGAGCAGTACTTC.

This clonotype was counted between two and nine times. The rearrangement links TRBV6-2 or TRBV6-3 to TRBJ2-7; D perhaps matches TRBD1 (5 bases). This CDR3 is built from 15 residues. The germline V and J ends were trimmed by 6 bases and 2 bases, with 17 bases remaining between them. Germline loops: CDR1 MNHEY, CDR2 SVGEGT. Here the CDR3 reads CASSKTAYSTYEQYF. In DNA form, the CDR3 reads TGTGCCAGCAGCAAGACAGCGTATAGTACCTACGAGCAGTACTTC.

This clonotype came up a few times. V gene TRBV12-3 or TRBV12-4 combines with J gene TRBJ2-3; the match to TRBD2 covers 14 bases. The CDR3 totals 16 residues. V lost 6 bases to trimming and J lost 2 bases; unmatched junction nucleotides: 4. The CDR3 coding sequence is TGTGCCAGCAGCCTGACTAGCGGGAGGGACACAGATACGCAGTATTTT. Amino acid sequence: CASSLTSGRDTDTQYF.

The chain couples TRBV20-1 to TRBJ1-1; a possible D gene is TRBD1 (5 bases). The CDR3 loop spans 14 amino acids. With 6 bases removed from V and 1 base from J, the gap between germline ends came to 15 bases. The germline V gene encodes CDR1 DFQATT and CDR2 SNEGSKA (reference sequence). For the CDR3, the DNA is TGCAGTGCCATAGATGGGGGAAGGAACACTGAAGCTTTCTTT. It is translated as CSAIDGGRNTEAFF.

This clonotype was found many times. The chain uses TRBV7-2 and TRBJ1-1, with no clear D. Trimming cost V 1 base and J 5 bases, with 11 bases left between them. The CDR3 spans 14 residues. CDR1 and CDR2 (germline): SGHTA, FQGNSA. The CDR3 DNA follows: TGTGCCAGCAGCTTAGACGCAGGATATACTGAAGCTTTCTTT. Translation: CASSLDAGYTEAFF.

This clonotype was observed at least ten times. The rearrangement joins TRBV7-2 to TRBJ1-6; D is ambiguous. Trimming left V 4 bases short and J 10 bases short, with 17 bases between. Germline lookup yields CDR1 SGHTA and CDR2 FQGNSA. There are 15 residues in the CDR3. CDR3 sequence reads: CASSSRPGGKSPLHF. The DNA for the CDR3 is TGTGCCAGCAGCTCCCGTCCCGGTGGGAAATCACCCCTCCACTTT.

There are many counts of this clonotype. This chain connects TRBV12-3 or TRBV12-4 to TRBJ1-1, with 8 nucleotides matching TRBD1. CDR3 size: 14 residues. The ends lost 4 bases at V and 4 bases at J; junction bases unmatched: 5. CDR3 sequence (DNA): TGTGCCAGCAGTTCCTGGACAGGGAGCACTGAAGCTTTCTTT. Residues: CASSSWTGSTEAFF.

This chain connects TRBV11-2 to TRBJ2-1; D not resolved. In germline, CDR1 is SGHAT, CDR2 FQNNGV. This CDR3 contains 14 residues. The ends were cut back, 1 base at V and 9 bases at J, with 13 bases in the middle. The CDR3: CASSLGASWGEQFF. The CDR3 DNA sequence: TGTGCCAGCAGCTTAGGTGCTAGTTGGGGTGAGCAGTTCTTC.

At least ten counts were recorded for this clonotype. The gene calls are TRBV9 and TRBJ1-2, with no clear D. V lost 3 bases and J lost 5, with 5 bases in between. The CDR3 runs to 11 residues. Germline lookup yields CDR1 SGDLS and CDR2 YYNGEE. CDR3: CASSGPYGYTF. In DNA, the CDR3 is TGTGCCAGCAGCGGGCCTTATGGCTACACCTTC.

The chain combines TRBV2 with TRBJ2-5; D is ambiguous. Germline values: CDR1 SNHLY, CDR2 FYNNEI. The CDR3 runs to 15 residues. The germline V and J ends were trimmed by 3 bases and 0 bases, with 11 bases remaining between them. The CDR3 DNA sequence: TGTGCCAGCAGTGAGCCTCTGGCGGACCAAGAGACCCAGTACTTC. This codes for CASSEPLADQETQYF.

This clonotype has only one observation. Since a much larger clone is just one base distant, this may be a read error. The chain carries TRBV3-1 and TRBJ1-5, with a possible D match to TRBD1 (5 bases). The V and J ends lost 1 base and 11 bases respectively, with 21 bases between them. This CDR3 comprises 16 residues. CDR1 is LGHDT and CDR2 is YNNKEL in the germline V gene (reference sequence). The CDR3 spells CASSQGLPGPGMAQHF. The CDR3 DNA sequence: TGTGCCAGCAGCCAAGGTCTTCCAGGGCCCGGGATGGCCCAGCATTTT.

The chain links TRBV10-3 to TRBJ2-7; D call uncertain. Looked up from germline, CDR1 is ENHRY and CDR2 is SYGVKD. The V and J ends lost 2 bases and 7 bases respectively, with 9 bases between them. This CDR3 has 12 residues. CDR3 in amino acids: CAISESMGEQYF. The CDR3 coding sequence is TGTGCCATCAGTGAGAGCATGGGGGAGCAGTACTTC.

A few counts support this clonotype. The chain carries TRBV10-2 and TRBJ1-2; the D gene is possibly TRBD1 (6 bases). The germline gives CDR1 WSHSY, CDR2 SAAADI. With 0 bases removed from V and 4 bases from J, the gap between germline ends came to 9 bases. The CDR3 length is 14 residues. CDR3 nucleotides: TGCGCCAGCAGTGAGTCATGGACAGTCTATGGCTACACCTTC. It encodes CASSESWTVYGYTF.

This clonotype was counted between two and nine times. The CDR3 nucleotides read TGCGCCAGCAGCCAAGATCCGGGAGGGAGAACTGAAGCTTTCTTT. Translated, it gives CASSQDPGGRTEAFF. The chain recombines TRBV4-1 with TRBJ1-1; D remains ambiguous. Trimming took off 0 bases at V and 5 bases at J, with 13 bases between the two ends. The CDR3 spans 15 residues. Germline V CDR1 and CDR2: MGHRA, YSYEKL.

The table lists this clonotype with a few counts. The chain links TRBV7-8 to TRBJ1-4; D ambiguous. The CDR3 extends over 16 amino acids. Per germline, CDR1 SGHVS and CDR2 FQNEAQ. The ends were cut back, 0 bases at V and 5 bases at J, with 13 bases in the middle. CDR3 coding DNA: TGTGCCAGCAGCTTAGCGCGGGTAGCGGACAATGAAAAACTGTTTTTT. It codes for CASSLARVADNEKLFF.

This clonotype was detected only a few times. The rearrangement joins TRBV7-9 to TRBJ1-5; the D is unclear. The ends were cut back, 5 bases at V and 7 bases at J, with 15 bases in the middle. This CDR3 is built from 14 residues. The germline CDR1 and CDR2 sequences are SEHNR and FQNEAQ (reference sequence). This CDR3 reads CASSPKGRGQPQHF. In DNA, the CDR3 is TGTGCCAGCAGCCCCAAGGGTAGAGGGCAGCCCCAGCATTTT.

This chain uses TRBV5-4 with TRBJ1-1; unclear D gene. There are 15 residues in the CDR3. V shed 5 bases and J shed 0 bases, with 14 bases lying between them. The germline V gene encodes CDR1 SGHNT and CDR2 YYREEE (reference sequence). The CDR3 DNA follows: TGTGCCAGCAGGTGGTGGCAGGCGGTGAACACTGAAGCTTTCTTT. Translating it yields CASRWWQAVNTEAFF.

The CDR3 sequence is CASSTLRGGDRGYTF. In nucleotides, the CDR3 is TGTGCCAGCAGTACTCTGCGAGGGGGGGACCGCGGCTACACCTTC. This chain links TRBV6-5 with TRBJ1-2; D may be TRBD1 (6 bases). The V and J ends lost 5 bases and 8 bases respectively, with 21 bases between them. Per germline, CDR1 MNHEY and CDR2 SVGAGI. The CDR3 loop spans 15 amino acids.

This clonotype was picked up a small number of times. V usage is TRBV7-9 and J usage is TRBJ2-7; no firm D call. The CDR3 is made up of 11 amino acids. Germline V CDR1 and CDR2: SEHNR, FQNEAQ (reference sequence). V was trimmed by 4 bases and J by 5 bases, leaving 6 bases between them. CDR3 bases: TGTGCCAGCAGCTGGGGAAACGAGCAGTACTTC. This sequence encodes CASSWGNEQYF.

This clonotype has ten or more counts. This chain joins TRBV5-6 and TRBJ1-5; TRBD1 aligns across 10 bases. The V gene's germline CDR1 is SGHDT and CDR2 YYEEEE. Trimming at V came to 2 bases and at J to 5 bases, leaving 1 base not matched to a gene. The CDR3 spans 14 residues. The CDR3 loop is CASSFGQGDQPQHF. CDR3 coding DNA: TGTGCCAGCAGCTTCGGACAGGGGGATCAGCCCCAGCATTTT. The full variable domain, rest sourced from reference TRBV5-6 and TRBJ1-5, is DAGVTQSPTHLIKTRGQQVTLRCSPKSGHDTVSWYQQALGQGPQFIFQYYEEEERQRGNFPDRFSGHQFPNYSSELNVNALLLGDSALYLCASSFGQGDQPQHFGDGTRLSIL.

The chain uses TRBV9 and TRBJ2-3; D possibly corresponds to TRBD2 (6 bases). The V and J ends lost 3 bases and 2 bases respectively, with 10 bases between them. The CDR3 is made up of 14 amino acids. Germline V gene data show CDR1 as SGDLS and CDR2 as YYNGEE. CDR3 coding DNA: TGTGCCAGCAGCGCATGGACTAACACAGATACGCAGTATTTT. Translating it yields CASSAWTNTDTQYF. The full variable domain, in which reference TRBV9 and TRBJ2-3 provide the parts outside the CDR3, is DSGVTQTPKHLITATGQRVTLRCSPRSGDLSVYWYQQSLDQGLQFLIQYYNGEERAKGNILERFSAQQFPDLHSELNLSSLELGDSALYFCASSAWTNTDTQYFGPGTRLTVL.

V and J are TRBV4-3 and TRBJ2-3; D remains ambiguous. From germline, CDR1 is LGHNA and CDR2 YSLEER. The CDR3 totals 14 residues. The ends were cut back, 0 bases at V and 6 bases at J, with 10 bases in the middle. DNA of the CDR3: TGCGCCAGCAGCCAAGAAGGTTTTCGGGATACGCAGTATTTT. This codes for CASSQEGFRDTQYF.

In its sample, this clonotype was seen many times. V gene TRBV20-1 combines with J gene TRBJ2-7; D is perhaps TRBD2 (6 bases). The V gene's germline CDR1 is DFQATT and CDR2 SNEGSKA (reference sequence). V was trimmed by 5 bases and J by 0 bases, leaving 14 bases between them. CDR3 length: 14 amino acids. DNA for the CDR3: TGCAGTGCTTTAGGCGGGACCAACTCCTACGAGCAGTACTTC. It is translated as CSALGGTNSYEQYF.